The sequence of this TCR beta chain was determined in a study of blood T cell repertoires in COVID-19. Overall study: PBMCs, B-cell-depleted T cells, or T cells were the source of the cDNA or gDNA that made up the material.

In the authors' methods: Amplification of reference gene primers provided the estimated nucleated cell counts. This table comes from immunoSEQ multiplex PCR, and its TCRdb copy is limited to in-frame clones, with some not included. V, J and clone size were drawn from that table, and D and trimming were deduced from the DNA. The sample lists about 62,000 clones, about nine tenths occurring once. The V gene's germline CDR1 is SNHLY and CDR2 FYNNEI. V lost 7 bases to trimming and J lost 5 bases; unmatched junction nucleotides: 8. The length of the CDR3 is 16 residues. A single count supports this clone. This sequence joins TRBV2 and TRBJ2-2; 12 positions match TRBD2. Sequencing used peripheral blood. The clonotype comes from a woman of 80 years or more with acute or convalescent COVID-19. The CDR3 region is CASKTSGRWGTGELFF. In nucleotides, the CDR3 is TGTGCCAGCAAGACTAGCGGGAGATGGGGAACCGGGGAGCTGTTTTTT.